These 14 T cell receptor beta chains originate from one sample sequenced in a study of regulatory T cells in long-lasting Graves disease. Time point described: newly diagnosed GD, antithyroid drugs for less than 3 months. PBMC-derived RNA was used for the TCR library. Assembly of TCR beta libraries relied on iRepertoire HTBI primers together with Arm-PCR of CDR3 regions. Using its own MiXCR run on the multiplex PCR reads, TCRdb lists one record per CDR3 protein. Of about 470,000 distinct CDR3 sequences listed, 14% to 15% were seen once; the top ten hold around 15%. The same sample was also studied in work on T cells in Graves' hyperthyroidism and ophthalmopathy.

The specimen was peripheral blood mononuclear cells (PBMCs), collected at new diagnosis, from a patient treated with antithyroid drugs. These receptors all come from a woman aged 30 to 39 with Graves disease.

The chain links TRBV6-1 to TRBJ1-1; perhaps TRBD1 as D (6 bases). From germline, CDR1 is MNHNS and CDR2 SASEGT. The length of the CDR3 is 18 residues. The V and J ends lost 6 bases and 0 bases respectively, with 23 bases between them. Here the CDR3 reads CASSPDLGTGHMNTEAFF. CDR3 bases: TGTGCCAGCAGCCCCGATCTGGGAACAGGGCACATGAACACTGAAGCTTTCTTT.

The DNA of the CDR3 is TGTGCCAGCAGCCCCAGAGGCTACAATGAGCAGTACTTC. Its protein is CASSPRGYNEQYF. This rearrangement joins TRBV11-1 to TRBJ2-7, with unresolved D. CDR3 length: 13 residues. The V end lost 5 bases, the J end lost 7 bases, and 15 bases lay between the germline ends. Germline CDR1 reads SGHAT; CDR2 reads FQDESV (reference sequence).

As concerns this clonotype: This may arise from a read error, as a much more abundant clone is one base away. Here the CDR3 DNA reads TGTGCCAGCAGCTTACAGGGGACTAGGGTGGATGAGCAGTTCTTC. Translation: CASSLQGTRVDEQFF. V gene TRBV7-3 combines with J gene TRBJ2-1; 8 bases are shared with TRBD2. CDR1 SGHTA and CDR2 FQGTGA come from the germline V gene. With 2 bases clipped from V and 8 bases from J, the junction kept 8 bases outside the gene matches. The CDR3 sequence is 15 residues long.

This clonotype appeared a few times. The V and J genes are TRBV18 and TRBJ2-1; 9 bases match TRBD2. Germline V lookup: CDR1 KGHSH, CDR2 LQKENI. The junction had 6 bases not matched to a gene; V was cut back by 6 bases and J by 0 bases. CDR3 length equals 16 residues. CDR3 DNA sequence: TGTGCCAGCTCCGGACTAGCGTCTAGCTCCTACAATGAGCAGTTCTTC. This codes for CASSGLASSSYNEQFF.

CDR3 amino acids: CASSETGTRVNEQFF. For the CDR3, the DNA is TGCGCCAGCAGCGAGACAGGGACCAGGGTGAATGAGCAGTTCTTC. The chain joins TRBV10-1 to TRBJ2-1, with 7 bases that match TRBD1. Germline-derived CDR1 and CDR2 are WNHNN and SYGVQD (reference sequence). V lost 6 bases to trimming and J lost 7 bases; unmatched junction nucleotides: 12. The CDR3 sequence is 15 residues long.

This clonotype was picked up many times. This chain links TRBV11-2 with TRBJ1-1; the D is unclear. Germline V gives CDR1 SGHAT, CDR2 FQNNGV. This CDR3 has 12 residues. V dropped 6 bases and J dropped 11 bases, with 16 bases sitting between them. CDR3 bases: TGTGCCAGCAGTCCATCGGGAGGCGCGGCTTTCTTT. Protein: CASSPSGGAAFF.

The sample holds many counts of this clonotype. The chain uses TRBV7-3 and TRBJ2-1; D is possibly TRBD2 (6 bases). The germline V gene encodes CDR1 SGHTA and CDR2 FQGTGA. CDR3 size: 17 residues. V gave up 2 bases and J gave up 5 bases, with 19 bases separating them. The CDR3 region is CASSLGEPSELHNEQFF. CDR3 nucleotide sequence: TGTGCCAGCAGCTTAGGGGAACCTAGCGAGCTTCACAATGAGCAGTTCTTC.

This clonotype turned up a few times. The rearrangement uses TRBV10-3 and TRBJ2-1; D unresolved. V lost 3 bases and J lost 7, with 7 bases in between. Germline V gene lookup returns CDR1 ENHRY and CDR2 SYGVKD. The CDR3 loop spans 12 amino acids. The CDR3 region is CAISELRNEQFF. CDR3 DNA: TGTGCCATCAGTGAATTGCGGAATGAGCAGTTCTTC.

This clonotype was seen repeatedly, ten times or more. The rearrangement joins TRBV11-2 to TRBJ2-4, with D hard to call. CDR3 length: 14 amino acids. The V and J ends lost 2 bases and 1 base respectively, with 6 bases between them. Germline CDR1 and CDR2: SGHAT and FQNNGV. CDR3 in amino acids: CASSLPVAKNIQYF. CDR3 nucleotide sequence: TGTGCCAGCAGCTTACCGGTGGCCAAAAACATTCAGTACTTC.

In regard to this clonotype: This may stem from a read error, because a much larger clone lies one nucleotide away. The chain uses TRBV27 and TRBJ1-1; 7 bases agree with TRBD1. The germline gives CDR1 MNHEY, CDR2 SMNVEV (reference sequence). CDR3 length equals 15 residues. The CDR3 loop is CASSSHRQGETEASF. CDR3 coding DNA: TGTGCCAGCAGTTCGCATAGACAGGGCGAGACTGAAGCTTCCTTT.

This clonotype was counted once. This chain connects TRBV25-1 to TRBJ1-1; the D gene is possibly TRBD1 (5 bases). V was trimmed by 2 bases and J by 0 bases, leaving 13 bases between them. The CDR3 is made up of 16 amino acids. Germline CDR1 MGHDK, CDR2 SYGVNS. The CDR3 region is CASSEGTQLMNTEAFF. In nucleotides, the CDR3 is TGTGCCAGCAGTGAAGGGACGCAGCTCATGAACACTGAAGCTTTCTTT.

The chain employs TRBV9 and TRBJ2-3, with D possibly matching TRBD2 (6 bases). Trimming shortened V by 3 bases and J by 0 bases, and 20 bases separated the two germline ends. The CDR3 loop spans 18 amino acids. The germline V gene has CDR1 SGDLS and CDR2 YYNGEE. CDR3 nucleotides: TGTGCCAGCAGCGGACAAGGAGGGCCGCCTTCTAGCACAGATACGCAGTATTTT. Its protein is CASSGQGGPPSSTDTQYF. Looking up the rest from reference TRBV9 and TRBJ2-3 gives the full variable domain: DSGVTQTPKHLITATGQRVTLRCSPRSGDLSVYWYQQSLDQGLQFLIQYYNGEERAKGNILERFSAQQFPDLHSELNLSSLELGDSALYFCASSGQGGPPSSTDTQYFGPGTRLTVL.

This clonotype was counted ten times or more. The V and J genes are TRBV30 and TRBJ2-2; D is undetermined. Germline CDR1 and CDR2: GTSNPN and SVGIG (reference sequence). The CDR3 contains 14 residues. Trimming took 0 bases from V and 6 from J, leaving 11 bases between them. This CDR3 is CAWSVLKKAGELFF. The CDR3 DNA sequence: TGTGCCTGGAGTGTTCTCAAGAAGGCCGGGGAGCTGTTTTTT. Filled out from reference TRBV30 and TRBJ2-2, the complete variable domain reads SQTIHQWPATLVQPVGSPLSLECTVEGTSNPNLYWYRQAAGRGLQLLFYSVGIGQISSEVPQNLSASRPQDRQFILSSKKLLLSDSGFYLCAWSVLKKAGELFFGEGSRLTVL.

In this sample, this clonotype turned up many times. V usage is TRBV7-9 and J usage is TRBJ2-1; 12 bases are a match to TRBD2. This CDR3 region has 16 residues. V shed 6 bases and J 8 bases; nucleotides not matched to a gene: 11. Germline V gene lookup returns CDR1 SEHNR and CDR2 FQNEAQ (reference sequence). CDR3 coding DNA: TGTGCCAGCAGACTATTCAGGACTAGCGGGATATATGAGCAGTTCTTC. This gives the protein CASRLFRTSGIYEQFF. Using reference TRBV7-9 and TRBJ2-1 for the parts outside the CDR3, the full variable domain is DTGVSQNPRHKITKRGQNVTFRCDPISEHNRLYWYRQTLGQGPEFLTYFQNEAQLEKSRLLSDRFSAERPKGSFSTLEIQRTEQGDSAMYLCASRLFRTSGIYEQFFGPGTRLTVL.